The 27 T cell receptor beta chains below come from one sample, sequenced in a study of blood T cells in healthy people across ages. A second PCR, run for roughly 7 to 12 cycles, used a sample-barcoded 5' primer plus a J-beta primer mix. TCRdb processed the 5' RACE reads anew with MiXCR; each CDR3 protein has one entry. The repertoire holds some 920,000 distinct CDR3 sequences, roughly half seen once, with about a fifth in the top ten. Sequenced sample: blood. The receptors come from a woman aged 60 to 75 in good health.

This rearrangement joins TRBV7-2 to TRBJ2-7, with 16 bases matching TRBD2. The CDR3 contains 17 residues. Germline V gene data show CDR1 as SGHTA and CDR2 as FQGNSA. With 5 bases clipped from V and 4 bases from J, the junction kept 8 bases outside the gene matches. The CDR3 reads CASSPGLAGGRTYEQYF. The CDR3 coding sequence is TGTGCCAGCAGCCCGGGACTAGCGGGAGGGCGTACGTACGAGCAGTACTTC. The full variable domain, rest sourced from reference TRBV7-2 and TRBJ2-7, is GAGVSQSPSNKVTEKGKDVELRCDPISGHTALYWYRQSLGQGLEFLIYFQGNSAPDKSGLPSDRFSAERTGGSVSTLTIQRTQQEDSAVYLCASSPGLAGGRTYEQYFGPGTRLTVT.

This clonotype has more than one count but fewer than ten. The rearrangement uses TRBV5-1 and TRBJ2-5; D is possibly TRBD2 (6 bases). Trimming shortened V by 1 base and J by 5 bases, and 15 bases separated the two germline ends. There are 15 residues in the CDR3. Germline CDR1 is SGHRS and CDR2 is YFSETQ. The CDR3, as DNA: TGCGCCAGCAGCTTGATGACGGGAGTACGGGAGACCCAGTACTTC. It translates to CASSLMTGVRETQYF.

CDR3 sequence: CSAIGGPSGSSDTQYF. CDR3 DNA sequence: TGCAGTGCTATAGGGGGACCTAGCGGGAGTTCGGATACGCAGTATTTT. The chain has TRBV20-1 and TRBJ2-3; 10 bases align to TRBD2. This CDR3 is 16 amino acids long. Germline-derived CDR1 and CDR2 are DFQATT and SNEGSKA (reference sequence). The J segment lost 6 bases and the V segment lost 4 bases, leaving 13 bases of the junction unmatched.

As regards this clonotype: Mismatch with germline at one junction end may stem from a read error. The CDR3 bases are TGTGCCGGCAGCAGGGTTGCGGTAGATACGCAGTATTTT. Encoded protein: CAGSRVAVDTQYF. The J gene is TRBJ2-3, the V gene TRBV3-1; a weak D match, TRBD1 (5 bases). Germline values: CDR1 LGHDT, CDR2 YNNKEL (reference sequence). The CDR3 extends over 13 amino acids.

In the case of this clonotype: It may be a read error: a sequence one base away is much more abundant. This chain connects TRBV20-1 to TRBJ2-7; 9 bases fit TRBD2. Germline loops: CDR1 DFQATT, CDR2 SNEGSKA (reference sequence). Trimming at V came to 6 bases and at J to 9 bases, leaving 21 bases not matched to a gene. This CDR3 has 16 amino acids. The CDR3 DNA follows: TGCAGTGCCGCCTTCCCGGGACTAGCTCTTACCCTAAGGCAGTACTTC. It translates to CSAAFPGLALTLRQYF.

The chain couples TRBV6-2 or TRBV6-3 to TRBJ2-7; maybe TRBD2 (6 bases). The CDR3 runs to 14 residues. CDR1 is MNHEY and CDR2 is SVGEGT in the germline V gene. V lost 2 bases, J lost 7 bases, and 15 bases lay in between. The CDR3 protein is CASSYPADYNEQYF. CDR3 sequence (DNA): TGTGCCAGCAGTTACCCCGCGGACTACAATGAGCAGTACTTC.

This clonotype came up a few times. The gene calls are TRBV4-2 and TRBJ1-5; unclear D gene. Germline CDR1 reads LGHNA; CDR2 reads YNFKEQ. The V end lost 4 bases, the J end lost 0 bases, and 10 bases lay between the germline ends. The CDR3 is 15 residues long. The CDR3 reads CASSPTQVSNQPQHF. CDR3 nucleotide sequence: TGTGCCAGCAGCCCAACCCAGGTTAGCAATCAGCCCCAGCATTTT.

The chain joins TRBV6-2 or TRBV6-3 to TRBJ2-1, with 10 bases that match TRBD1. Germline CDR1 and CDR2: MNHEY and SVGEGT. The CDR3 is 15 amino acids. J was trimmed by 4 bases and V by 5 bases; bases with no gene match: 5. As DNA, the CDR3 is TGTGCCAGCAGTATCCGGGACAGGGGTTACAATGAGCAGTTCTTC. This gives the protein CASSIRDRGYNEQFF.

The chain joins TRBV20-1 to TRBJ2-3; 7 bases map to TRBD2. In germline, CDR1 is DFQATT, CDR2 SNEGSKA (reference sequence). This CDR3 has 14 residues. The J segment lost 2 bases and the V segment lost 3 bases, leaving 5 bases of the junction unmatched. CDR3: CSASREEITDTQYF. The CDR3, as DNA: TGCAGTGCTAGCCGGGAGGAGATCACAGATACGCAGTATTTT.

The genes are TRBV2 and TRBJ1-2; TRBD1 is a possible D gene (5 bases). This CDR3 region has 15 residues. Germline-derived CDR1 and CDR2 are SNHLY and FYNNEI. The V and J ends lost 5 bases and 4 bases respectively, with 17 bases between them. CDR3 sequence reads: CASSPAGLGGYGYTF. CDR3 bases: TGTGCCAGCAGTCCAGCGGGTCTCGGGGGCTATGGCTACACCTTC.

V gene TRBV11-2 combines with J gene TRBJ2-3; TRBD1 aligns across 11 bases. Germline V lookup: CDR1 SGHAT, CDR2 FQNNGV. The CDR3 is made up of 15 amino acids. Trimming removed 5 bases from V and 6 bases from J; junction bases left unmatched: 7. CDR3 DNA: TGTGCCAGCAGCCGGACAGGGGGCACGGGGGATACGCAGTATTTT. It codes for CASSRTGGTGDTQYF.

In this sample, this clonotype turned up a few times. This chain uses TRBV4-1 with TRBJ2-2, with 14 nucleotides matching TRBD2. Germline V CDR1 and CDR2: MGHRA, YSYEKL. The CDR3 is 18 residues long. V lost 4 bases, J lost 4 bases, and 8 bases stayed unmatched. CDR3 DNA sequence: TGCGCCAGCAGCCTTCGACTAGCGGGAGGGCTGAGCACCGGGGAGCTGTTTTTT. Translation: CASSLRLAGGLSTGELFF.

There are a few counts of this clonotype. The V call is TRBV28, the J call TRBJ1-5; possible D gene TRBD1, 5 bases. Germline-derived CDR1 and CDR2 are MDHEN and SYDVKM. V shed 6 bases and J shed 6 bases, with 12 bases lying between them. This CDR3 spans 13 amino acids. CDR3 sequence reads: CASSPGWGQPQHF. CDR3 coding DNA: TGTGCCAGCAGCCCAGGGTGGGGTCAGCCCCAGCATTTT.

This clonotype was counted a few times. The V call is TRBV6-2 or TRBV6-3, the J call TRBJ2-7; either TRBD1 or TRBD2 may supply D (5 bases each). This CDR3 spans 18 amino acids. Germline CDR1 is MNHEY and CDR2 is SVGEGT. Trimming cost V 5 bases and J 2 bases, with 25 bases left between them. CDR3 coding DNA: TGTGCCAGCAGTCACGGACTTGGGGGAGTCTTGCAGACCTACGAGCAGTACTTC. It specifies CASSHGLGGVLQTYEQYF.

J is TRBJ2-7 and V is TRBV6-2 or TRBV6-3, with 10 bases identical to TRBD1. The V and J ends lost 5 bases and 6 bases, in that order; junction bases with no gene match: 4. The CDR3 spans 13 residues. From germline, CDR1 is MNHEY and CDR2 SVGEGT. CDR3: CASSPRTGGEQYF. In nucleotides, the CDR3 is TGTGCCAGCAGTCCGCGGACAGGGGGCGAGCAGTACTTC.

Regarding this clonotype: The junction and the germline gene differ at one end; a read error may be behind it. The CDR3 protein is CASSPKKRQDMQYF. CDR3 DNA sequence: TGTGCCAGCAGCCCCAAAAAACGCCAGGATATGCAGTATTTT. The chain uses TRBV9 and TRBJ2-3; D is undetermined. Germline CDR1 is SGDLS and CDR2 is YYNGEE. This CDR3 contains 14 residues. Variable domain in full (rest from reference TRBV9 and TRBJ2-3): DSGVTQTPKHLITATGQRVTLRCSPRSGDLSVYWYQQSLDQGLQFLIQYYNGEERAKGNILERFSAQQFPDLHSELNLSSLELGDSALYFCASSPKKRQDMQYFGPGTRLTVL.

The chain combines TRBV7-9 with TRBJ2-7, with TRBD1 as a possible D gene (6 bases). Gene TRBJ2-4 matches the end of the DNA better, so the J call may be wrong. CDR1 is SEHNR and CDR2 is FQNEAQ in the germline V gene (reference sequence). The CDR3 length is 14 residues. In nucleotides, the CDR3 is TGTGCCAGCAGCTCGACAGGACAAAAAAACATTCAGTACTTC. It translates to CASSSTGQKNIQYF.

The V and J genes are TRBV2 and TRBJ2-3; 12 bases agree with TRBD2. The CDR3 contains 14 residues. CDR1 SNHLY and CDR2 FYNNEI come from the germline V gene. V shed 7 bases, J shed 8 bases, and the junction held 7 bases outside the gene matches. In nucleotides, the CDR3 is TGTGCCAGCACTCGACTAGCGGGAGAGGGTACGCAGTATTTT. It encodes CASTRLAGEGTQYF.

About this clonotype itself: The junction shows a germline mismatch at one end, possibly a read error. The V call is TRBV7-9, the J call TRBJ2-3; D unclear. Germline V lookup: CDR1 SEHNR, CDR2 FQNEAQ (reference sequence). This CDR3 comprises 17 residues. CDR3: CASSPIKYDILPYEQYF. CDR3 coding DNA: TGTGCCAGCAGCCCAATAAAATACGACATACTCCCCTACGAGCAGTACTTT. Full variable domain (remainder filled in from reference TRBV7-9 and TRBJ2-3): DTGVSQNPRHKITKRGQNVTFRCDPISEHNRLYWYRQTLGQGPEFLTYFQNEAQLEKSRLLSDRFSAERPKGSFSTLEIQRTEQGDSAMYLCASSPIKYDILPYEQYFGPGTRLTVL.

The DNA for the CDR3 is TGTGCCAGCAGTTTATTTTCCCTTGCGGGACTAGCCCAGCAAGAGACCCAGTACTTC. Its protein is CASSLFSLAGLAQQETQYF. This chain connects TRBV28 to TRBJ2-5; 9 bases align to TRBD2. Germline CDR1 reads MDHEN; CDR2 reads SYDVKM. Trimming removed 1 base from V and 2 bases from J; junction bases left unmatched: 14. The CDR3 extends over 19 amino acids.

CDR3 residues: CASSQAGLAIGGEQFF. As DNA, the CDR3 is TGCGCCAGCAGCCAGGCGGGACTAGCGATAGGTGGAGAGCAGTTCTTC. The V call is TRBV4-1, the J call TRBJ2-1; 10 bases align to TRBD2. The CDR3 totals 16 residues. J lost 10 bases, V lost 3 bases, and 12 bases had no gene match. Germline loops: CDR1 MGHRA, CDR2 YSYEKL.

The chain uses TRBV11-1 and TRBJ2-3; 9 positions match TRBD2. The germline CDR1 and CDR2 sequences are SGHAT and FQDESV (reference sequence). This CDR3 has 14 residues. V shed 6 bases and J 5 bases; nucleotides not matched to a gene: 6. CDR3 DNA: TGTGCCAGCAGTTCGGGACTAGCCTTAGATACGCAGTATTTT. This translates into CASSSGLALDTQYF.

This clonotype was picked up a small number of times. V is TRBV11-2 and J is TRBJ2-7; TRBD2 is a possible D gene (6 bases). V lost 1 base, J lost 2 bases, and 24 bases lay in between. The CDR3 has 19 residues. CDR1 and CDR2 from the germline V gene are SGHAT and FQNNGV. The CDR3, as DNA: TGTGCCAGCAGCTTAGGAGGCGGGGCTTTAGGGGCTCCTACCTACGAGCAGTACTTC. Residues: CASSLGGGALGAPTYEQYF.

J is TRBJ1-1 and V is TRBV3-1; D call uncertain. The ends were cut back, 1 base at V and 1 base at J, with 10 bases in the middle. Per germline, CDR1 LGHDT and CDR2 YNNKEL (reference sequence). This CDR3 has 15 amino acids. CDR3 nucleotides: TGTGCCAGCAGCCAAGCTACGCCACCGAACACTGAAGCTTTCTTT. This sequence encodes CASSQATPPNTEAFF.

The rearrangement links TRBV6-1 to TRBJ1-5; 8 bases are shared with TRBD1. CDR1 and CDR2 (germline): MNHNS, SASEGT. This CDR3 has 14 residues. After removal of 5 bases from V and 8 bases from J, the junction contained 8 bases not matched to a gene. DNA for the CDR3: TGTGCCAGCAGTCTCGGACAGGGCGGGGAGCCCCAGCATTTT. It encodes CASSLGQGGEPQHF.

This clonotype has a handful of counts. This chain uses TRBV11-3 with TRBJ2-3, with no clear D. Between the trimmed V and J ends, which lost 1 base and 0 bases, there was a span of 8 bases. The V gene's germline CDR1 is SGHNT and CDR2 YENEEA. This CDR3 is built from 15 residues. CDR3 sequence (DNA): TGTGCCAGCAGCTTAGTTCAGCCCAGCACAGATACGCAGTATTTT. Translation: CASSLVQPSTDTQYF.

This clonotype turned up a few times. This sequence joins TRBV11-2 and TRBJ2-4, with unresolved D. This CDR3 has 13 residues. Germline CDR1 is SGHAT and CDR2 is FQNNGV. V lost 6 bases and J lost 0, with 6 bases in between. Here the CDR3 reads CASRAVAKNIQYF. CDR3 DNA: TGTGCCAGCAGGGCTGTAGCCAAAAACATTCAGTACTTC.